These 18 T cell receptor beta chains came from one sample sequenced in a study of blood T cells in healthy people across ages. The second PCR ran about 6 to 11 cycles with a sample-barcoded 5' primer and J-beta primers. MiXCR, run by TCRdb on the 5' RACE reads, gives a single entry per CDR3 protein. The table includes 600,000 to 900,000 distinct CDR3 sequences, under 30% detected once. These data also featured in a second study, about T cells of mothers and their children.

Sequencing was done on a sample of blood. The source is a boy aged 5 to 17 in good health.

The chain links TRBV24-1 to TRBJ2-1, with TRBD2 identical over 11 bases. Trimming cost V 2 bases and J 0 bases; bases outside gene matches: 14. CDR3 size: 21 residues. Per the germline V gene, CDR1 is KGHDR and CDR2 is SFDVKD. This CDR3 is CATSDYTGLAVPFSSYNEQFF. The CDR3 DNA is TGTGCCACCAGTGATTACACGGGACTAGCGGTCCCGTTCAGCTCCTACAATGAGCAGTTCTTC.

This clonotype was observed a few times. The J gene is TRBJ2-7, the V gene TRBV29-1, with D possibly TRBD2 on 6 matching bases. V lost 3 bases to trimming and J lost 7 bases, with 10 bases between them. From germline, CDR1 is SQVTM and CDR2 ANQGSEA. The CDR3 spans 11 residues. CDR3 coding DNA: TGCAGCGTTGACCGGGAGTTTGAGCAGTACTTC. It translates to CSVDREFEQYF.

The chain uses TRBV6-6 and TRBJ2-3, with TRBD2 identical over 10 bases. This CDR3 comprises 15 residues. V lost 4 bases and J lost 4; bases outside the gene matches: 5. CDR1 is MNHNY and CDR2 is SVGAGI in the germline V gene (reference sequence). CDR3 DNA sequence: TGTGCCAGCAGTTCAATAGCGGGGGGACCAGATACGCAGTATTTT. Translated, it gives CASSSIAGGPDTQYF.

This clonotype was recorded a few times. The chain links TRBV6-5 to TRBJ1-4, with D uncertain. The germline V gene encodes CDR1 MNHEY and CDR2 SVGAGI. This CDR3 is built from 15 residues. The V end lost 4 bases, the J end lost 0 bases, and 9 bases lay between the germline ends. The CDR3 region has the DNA TGTGCCAGCAGTTTTTCGGCGTCAACTAATGAAAAACTGTTTTTT. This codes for CASSFSASTNEKLFF.

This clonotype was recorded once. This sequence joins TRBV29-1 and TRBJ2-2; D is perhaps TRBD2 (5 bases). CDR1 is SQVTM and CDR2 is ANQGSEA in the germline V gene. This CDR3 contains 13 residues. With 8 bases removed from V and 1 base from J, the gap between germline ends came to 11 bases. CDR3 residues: CSLRTQNTGELFF. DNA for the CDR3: TGCAGCCTTCGGACTCAGAACACCGGGGAGCTGTTTTTT.

CDR3 nucleotide sequence: TGTGCCAGCAGTCCGGGACGGATAGCCAAAAACATTCAGTACTTC. Translation gives CASSPGRIAKNIQYF. The V call is TRBV12-3 or TRBV12-4, the J call TRBJ2-4; D may correspond to TRBD1 or TRBD2 (5 bases each). V lost 5 bases, J lost 0 bases, and 11 bases lay in between. The CDR3 covers 15 residues.

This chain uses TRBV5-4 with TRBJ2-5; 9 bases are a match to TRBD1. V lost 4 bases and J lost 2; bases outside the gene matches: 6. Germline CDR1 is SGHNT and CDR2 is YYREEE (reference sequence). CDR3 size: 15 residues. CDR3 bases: TGTGCCAGCAGCCGGACAGGGGATTTACAAGAGACCCAGTACTTC. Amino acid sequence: CASSRTGDLQETQYF.

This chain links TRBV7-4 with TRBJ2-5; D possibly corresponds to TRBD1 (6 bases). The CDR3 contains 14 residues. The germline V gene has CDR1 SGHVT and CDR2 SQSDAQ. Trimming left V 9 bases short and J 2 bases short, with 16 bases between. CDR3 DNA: TGTGCCAGTAGTCCACCAGACAGGCAAGAGACCCAGTACTTC. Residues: CASSPPDRQETQYF.

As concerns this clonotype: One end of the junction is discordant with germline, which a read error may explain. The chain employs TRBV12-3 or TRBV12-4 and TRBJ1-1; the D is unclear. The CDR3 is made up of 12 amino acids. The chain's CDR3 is CASTLLRVEAFF. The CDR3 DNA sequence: TGTGCCAGCACTTTACTTCGGGTAGAAGCTTTCTTT.

CDR3 amino acids: CASSLGRLAGGELAKNIQYF. The CDR3 DNA reads as TGTGCCAGCAGTTTGGGGCGCCTAGCGGGGGGGGAATTAGCCAAAAACATTCAGTACTTC. The rearrangement links TRBV12-3 or TRBV12-4 to TRBJ2-4; the match to TRBD2 covers 12 bases. The CDR3 sequence is 20 residues long. Losses at the gene ends were 3 bases for V and 0 bases for J; bases not matched to a gene: 12.

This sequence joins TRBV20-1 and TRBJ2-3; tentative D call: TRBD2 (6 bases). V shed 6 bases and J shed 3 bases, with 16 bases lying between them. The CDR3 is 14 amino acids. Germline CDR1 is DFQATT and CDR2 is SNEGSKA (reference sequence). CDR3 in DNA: TGCAGTGCCCTGACTAGATTAACTACAGATACGCAGTATTTT. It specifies CSALTRLTTDTQYF.

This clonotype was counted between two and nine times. As DNA, the CDR3 is TGCAGTGCTAGAGATCCACAGGGGGTTGGAATGGGCGGTCAGCCCCAGCATTTT. It yields the protein CSARDPQGVGMGGQPQHF. The chain combines TRBV20-1 with TRBJ1-5, with TRBD1 matching 8 bases. CDR1 is DFQATT and CDR2 is SNEGSKA in the germline V gene (reference sequence). This CDR3 is built from 18 residues. V dropped 0 bases and J dropped 6; count of bases not matched to a gene: 16.

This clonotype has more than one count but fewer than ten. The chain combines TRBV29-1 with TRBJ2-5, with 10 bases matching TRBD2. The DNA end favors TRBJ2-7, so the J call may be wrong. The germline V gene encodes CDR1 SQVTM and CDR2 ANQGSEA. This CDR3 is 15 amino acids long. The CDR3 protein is CSVETLAGADYEQYF. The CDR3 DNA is TGCAGCGTTGAAACTCTAGCGGGGGCGGACTACGAGCAGTACTTC.

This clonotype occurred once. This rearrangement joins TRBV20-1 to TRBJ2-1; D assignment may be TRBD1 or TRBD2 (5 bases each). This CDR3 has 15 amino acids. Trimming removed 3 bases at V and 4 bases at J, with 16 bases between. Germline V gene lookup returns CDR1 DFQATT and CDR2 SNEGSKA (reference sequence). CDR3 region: CSASPVGAPYNEQFF. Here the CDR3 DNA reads TGCAGTGCTAGCCCTGTCGGGGCCCCGTACAATGAGCAGTTCTTC.

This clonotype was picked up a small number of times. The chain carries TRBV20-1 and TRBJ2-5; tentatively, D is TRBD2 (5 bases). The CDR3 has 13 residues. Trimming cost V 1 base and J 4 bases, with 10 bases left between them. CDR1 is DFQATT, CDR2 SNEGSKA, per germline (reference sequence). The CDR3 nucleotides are TGCAGTGCTAGAGGACTACCAGGAGAGACCCAGTACTTC. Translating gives CSARGLPGETQYF.

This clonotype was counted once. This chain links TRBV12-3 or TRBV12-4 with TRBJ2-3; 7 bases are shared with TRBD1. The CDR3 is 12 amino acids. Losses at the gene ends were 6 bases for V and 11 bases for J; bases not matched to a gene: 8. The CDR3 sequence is CASRGGPDVQYF. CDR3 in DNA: TGTGCCAGCAGAGGGGGCCCAGATGTGCAGTATTTT.

CDR3 residues: CASSLMAGGDEQYF. CDR3 nucleotide sequence: TGTGCCAGCAGCCTTATGGCAGGAGGGGACGAGCAGTACTTC. The chain has TRBV7-2 and TRBJ2-7; D might be TRBD2 (6 bases). Per the germline V gene, CDR1 is SGHTA and CDR2 is FQGNSA. Between the trimmed V and J ends, which lost 5 bases and 5 bases, there was a span of 16 bases. The CDR3 is 14 amino acids. Based on the CDR3 plus reference TRBV7-2 and TRBJ2-7, the full variable domain is GAGVSQSPSNKVTEKGKDVELRCDPISGHTALYWYRQSLGQGLEFLIYFQGNSAPDKSGLPSDRFSAERTGGSVSTLTIQRTQQEDSAVYLCASSLMAGGDEQYFGPGTRLTVT.

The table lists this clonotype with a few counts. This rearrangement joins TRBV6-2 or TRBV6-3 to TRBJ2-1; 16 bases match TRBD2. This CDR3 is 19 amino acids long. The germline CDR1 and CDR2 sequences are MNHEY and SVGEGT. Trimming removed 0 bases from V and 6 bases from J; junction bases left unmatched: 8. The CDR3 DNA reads TGTGCCAGCAGTTACTCGCCGGGACTAGCGGGGGGGCCCCCCAATGAGCAGTTCTTC. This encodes CASSYSPGLAGGPPNEQFF.